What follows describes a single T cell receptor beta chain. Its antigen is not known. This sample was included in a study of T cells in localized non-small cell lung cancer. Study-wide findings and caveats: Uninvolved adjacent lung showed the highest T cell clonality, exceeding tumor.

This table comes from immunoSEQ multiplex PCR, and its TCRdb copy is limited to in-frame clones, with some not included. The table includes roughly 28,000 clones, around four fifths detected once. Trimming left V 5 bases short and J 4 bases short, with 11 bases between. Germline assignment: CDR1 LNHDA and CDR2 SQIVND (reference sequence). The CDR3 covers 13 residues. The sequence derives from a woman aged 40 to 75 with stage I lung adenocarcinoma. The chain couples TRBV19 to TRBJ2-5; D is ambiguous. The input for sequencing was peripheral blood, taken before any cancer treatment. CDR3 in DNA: TGTGCCAGTAGTTCGGCAGAGAGAGAGACCCAGTACTTC. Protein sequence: CASSSAERETQYF.